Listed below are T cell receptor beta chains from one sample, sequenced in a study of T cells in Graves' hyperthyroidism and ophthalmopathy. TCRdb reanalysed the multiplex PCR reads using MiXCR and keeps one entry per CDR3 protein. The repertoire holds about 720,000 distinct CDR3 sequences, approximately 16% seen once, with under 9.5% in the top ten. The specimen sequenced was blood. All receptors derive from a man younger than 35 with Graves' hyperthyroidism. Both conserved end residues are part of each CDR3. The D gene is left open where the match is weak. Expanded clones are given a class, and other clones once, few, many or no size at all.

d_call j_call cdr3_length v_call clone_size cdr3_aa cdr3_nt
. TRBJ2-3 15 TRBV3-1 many CASSQVVRSADTQYF TGTGCCAGCAGCCAAGTAGTCCGAAGCGCAGATACGCAGTATTTT
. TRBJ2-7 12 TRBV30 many CAWTDSEHEQYF TGTGCCTGGACAGACAGCGAGCACGAGCAGTACTTC
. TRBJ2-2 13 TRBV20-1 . CSASSVSTGELFF TGCAGTGCTAGTTCCGTTAGCACCGGGGAGCTGTTTTTT
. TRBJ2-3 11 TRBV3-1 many CASSRGNTQYF TGTGCCAGCAGCCGGGGAAATACGCAGTATTTT
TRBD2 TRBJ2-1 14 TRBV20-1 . CSARGLAGAYEQFF TGCAGTGCTAGGGGACTAGCGGGAGCGTATGAGCAGTTCTTC
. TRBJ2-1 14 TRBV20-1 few CSARDEAAFNEQFF TGCAGTGCTAGAGATGAGGCCGCCTTTAATGAGCAGTTCTTC
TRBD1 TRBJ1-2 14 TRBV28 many CASTTPRGPLGYTF TGTGCCAGCACCACCCCCAGGGGGCCCCTCGGCTACACCTTC
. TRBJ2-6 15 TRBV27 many CASGPTGRGANVLTF TGTGCCAGCGGGCCGACAGGACGCGGGGCCAACGTCCTGACTTTC
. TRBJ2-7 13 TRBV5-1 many CASSPDRSYEQYF TGTGCCAGCAGTCCCGACAGATCCTACGAGCAGTACTTC
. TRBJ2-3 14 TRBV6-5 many CASSYSPVTDTQYF TGTGCCAGCAGTTACTCGCCCGTCACAGATACGCAGTATTTT
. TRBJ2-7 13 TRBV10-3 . CAISASNGYEQYF TGTGCCATCAGTGCCTCCAACGGCTACGAGCAGTACTTC
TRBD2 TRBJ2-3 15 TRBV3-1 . CASSPEEREGNTQYF TGTGCCAGCAGCCCCGAGGAGCGGGAGGGGAATACGCAGTATTTT
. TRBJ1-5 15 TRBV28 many CASSFSGKFNQPQHF TGTGCCAGCAGTTTCTCAGGGAAGTTCAATCAGCCCCAGCATTTT
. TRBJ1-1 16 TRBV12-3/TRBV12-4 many CASSLRPGTLNTEAFF TGTGCCAGCAGTTTAAGACCAGGTACCCTGAACACTGAAGCTTTCTTT
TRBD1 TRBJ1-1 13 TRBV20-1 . CSARDLQGGEAFF TGCAGTGCTAGAGATCTCCAGGGGGGTGAAGCTTTCTTT
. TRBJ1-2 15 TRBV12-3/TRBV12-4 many CASTHSMAAHYGYTF TGTGCCAGTACCCACTCCATGGCAGCACATTATGGCTACACCTTC
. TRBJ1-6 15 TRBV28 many CASSLRGTYNSPLHF TGTGCCAGCAGTCTGAGGGGGACCTATAATTCACCCCTCCACTTT
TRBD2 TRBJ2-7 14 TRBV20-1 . CSAPGLAGVGEQYF TGCAGTGCGCCGGGACTAGCGGGAGTCGGCGAGCAGTACTTC
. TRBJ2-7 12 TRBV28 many CASRVGPYEQYF TGTGCCAGCAGGGTCGGGCCCTACGAGCAGTACTTC
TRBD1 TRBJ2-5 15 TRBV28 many CASSFGTGAEETQYF TGTGCCAGCAGTTTTGGGACAGGGGCTGAAGAGACCCAGTACTTC
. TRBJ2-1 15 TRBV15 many CATSRDLLSYNEQFF TGTGCCACCAGCAGAGATTTGTTATCCTACAATGAGCAGTTCTTC
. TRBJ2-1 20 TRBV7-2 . CASSPQDLRVSAPQYNEQFF TGTGCCAGCAGCCCACAAGATTTGCGGGTTTCCGCCCCTCAGTACAATGAGCAGTTCTTC
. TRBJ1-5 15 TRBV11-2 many CASSLGSRQYQPQHF TGTGCCAGCAGCTTAGGCTCGCGGCAGTATCAGCCCCAGCATTTT
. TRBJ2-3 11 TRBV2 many CASSETNTQYF TGTGCCAGCAGTGAAACTAATACGCAGTATTTT